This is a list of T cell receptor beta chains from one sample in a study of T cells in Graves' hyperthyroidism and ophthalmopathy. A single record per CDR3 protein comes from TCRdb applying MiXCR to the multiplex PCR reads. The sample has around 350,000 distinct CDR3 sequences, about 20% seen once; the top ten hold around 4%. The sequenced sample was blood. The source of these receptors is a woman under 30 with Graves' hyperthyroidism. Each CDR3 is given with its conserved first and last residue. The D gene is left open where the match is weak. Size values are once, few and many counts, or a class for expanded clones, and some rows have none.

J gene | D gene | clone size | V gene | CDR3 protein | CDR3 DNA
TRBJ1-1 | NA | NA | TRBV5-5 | CASSLIVRVNTEAFF | TGTGCCAGCAGCTTGATCGTACGAGTGAACACTGAAGCTTTCTTT
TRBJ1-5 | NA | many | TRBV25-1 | CASSQEGFGNQPQHF | TGTGCCAGCAGTCAAGAGGGTTTCGGCAATCAGCCCCAGCATTTT
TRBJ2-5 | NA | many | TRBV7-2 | CASSLVSGPETQYF | TGTGCCAGCAGCTTAGTCTCGGGTCCGGAGACCCAGTACTTC
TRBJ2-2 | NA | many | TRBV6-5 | CASRWGGARTGELFF | TGTGCCAGCAGGTGGGGGGGCGCGCGGACCGGGGAGCTGTTTTTT
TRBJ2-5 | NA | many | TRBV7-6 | CASSSEWPGETQYF | TGTGCCAGCAGCTCCGAATGGCCTGGGGAGACCCAGTACTTC
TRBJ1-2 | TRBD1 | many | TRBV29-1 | CSVVRQGNYGYTF | TGCAGCGTTGTTCGACAGGGTAACTATGGCTACACCTTC
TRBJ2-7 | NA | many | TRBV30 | CARSGRGRYEQYF | TGTGCCCGATCCGGCAGGGGAAGGTACGAGCAGTACTTC
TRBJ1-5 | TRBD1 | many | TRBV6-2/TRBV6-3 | CASSFTNIRGDGNQPQHF | TGTGCCAGCAGTTTTACAAATATCAGGGGGGACGGCAATCAGCCCCAGCATTTT
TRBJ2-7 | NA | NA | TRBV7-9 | CASSSSGLEQYF | TGTGCCAGCAGCTCGAGTGGGCTCGAGCAGTACTTC
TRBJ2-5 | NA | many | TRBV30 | CAWSAQGWGQYF | TGTGCCTGGAGTGCACAGGGTTGGGGCCAGTACTTC
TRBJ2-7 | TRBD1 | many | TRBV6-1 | CASSRQGTSYEQYF | TGTGCCAGCAGTAGACAGGGGACCTCCTACGAGCAGTACTTC
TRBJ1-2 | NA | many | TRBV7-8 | CASSREEKAYGYTF | TGTGCCAGCAGCAGAGAAGAGAAGGCCTATGGCTACACCTTC
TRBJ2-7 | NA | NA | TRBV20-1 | CSARVGRQSVDEQYF | TGCAGTGCTAGAGTCGGGCGGCAATCGGTGGACGAGCAGTACTTC
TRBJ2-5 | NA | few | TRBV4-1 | CASSQEGAQETQYF | TGCGCCAGCAGCCAAGAGGGGGCACAAGAGACCCAGTACTTC
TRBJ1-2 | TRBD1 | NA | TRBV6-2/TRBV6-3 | CASSLQGAHGYTF | TGTGCCAGCAGTTTACAGGGGGCGCATGGCTACACCTTC
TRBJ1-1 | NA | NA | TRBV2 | CASSEPGVGENTEAFF | TGTGCCAGCAGTGAACCCGGAGTGGGGGAGAACACTGAAGCTTTCTTT
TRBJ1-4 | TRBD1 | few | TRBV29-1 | CSVAGGSPYEKLFF | TGCAGCGTTGCAGGGGGCTCGCCGTATGAAAAACTGTTTTTT